Presented here are 23 T cell receptor beta chains from one specimen sequenced in a study of human T cells and chemical hapten exposure. This sample's time point: patch test 2, 6 weeks after DPC sensitization. Treatment: therapeutic diphenylcyclopropenone sensitization with weekly scalp DPC. TCRdb reprocessed the RACE reads via MiXCR and lists one record per CDR3 protein. The table has 350,000 to 400,000 distinct CDR3 sequences, about 6% seen once. The sequenced sample was whole blood, obtained in connection with sensitization to the hapten diphenylcyclopropenone (DPC). Every receptor here comes from a woman between 18 and 29 years old with alopecia areata. Some clones in this sample may be carry-over from other donors' samples.

Many counts were recorded for this clonotype. The rearrangement uses TRBV20-1 and TRBJ2-5; 8 nucleotides align to TRBD2. CDR1 is DFQATT, CDR2 SNEGSKA, per germline (reference sequence). Germline trimming cut 2 bases from V and 2 bases from J; bases unmatched to any gene: 7. This CDR3 region has 15 residues. The DNA of the CDR3 is TGCAGTGCTAGACTCGGCGGGGGGCTTCAAGAGACCCAGTACTTC. Translating it yields CSARLGGGLQETQYF.

The V call is TRBV4-2, the J call TRBJ2-3; 7 positions agree with TRBD2. The CDR3 covers 17 residues. The V and J ends lost 3 bases and 2 bases, in that order; junction bases with no gene match: 11. Germline CDR1 and CDR2: LGHNA and YNFKEQ. The CDR3 bases are TGTGCCAGCAGCCAGTTTTTCGGGGGGATCGACACAGATACGCAGTATTTT. Its protein product is CASSQFFGGIDTDTQYF.

This clonotype occurred a few times. V is TRBV5-6 and J is TRBJ2-3; a weak D match, TRBD2 (6 bases). The CDR3 contains 14 residues. Germline V gene data show CDR1 as SGHDT and CDR2 as YYEEEE. Trimming removed 6 bases at V and 0 bases at J, with 11 bases between. This chain's CDR3 is CASTRLVSTDTQYF. Here the CDR3 DNA reads TGTGCCAGCACCCGACTAGTTAGCACAGATACGCAGTATTTT.

This clonotype was seen repeatedly, ten times or more. The V gene is TRBV6-5, the J gene TRBJ1-2, with D unresolved. Looked up from germline, CDR1 is MNHEY and CDR2 is SVGAGI. V was trimmed by 0 bases and J by 1 base, leaving 9 bases between them. The CDR3 consists of 15 residues. CDR3 in amino acids: CASSYSAVINYGYTF. In DNA form, the CDR3 reads TGTGCCAGCAGTTACTCTGCAGTCATTAACTATGGCTACACCTTC.

The table lists this clonotype with many counts. The chain recombines TRBV4-1 with TRBJ1-1; TRBD1 matches at 11 bases. Germline assignment: CDR1 MGHRA and CDR2 YSYEKL. The CDR3 covers 16 residues. With V trimmed by 1 base and J by 4 bases, 5 bases remained unmatched. The CDR3 protein is CASSQGRTGGGTEAFF. The CDR3 bases are TGCGCCAGCAGCCAAGGCCGGACAGGGGGCGGCACTGAAGCTTTCTTT.

This clonotype has more than one count but fewer than ten. The chain combines TRBV6-5 with TRBJ2-7, with 15 bases lining up with TRBD2. This CDR3 is 16 amino acids long. Germline V gene data show CDR1 as MNHEY and CDR2 as SVGAGI. V gave up 0 bases and J gave up 4 bases; unmatched junction bases: 1. The CDR3 is CASSYSGLAGGYEQYF. CDR3 in DNA: TGTGCCAGCAGTTACTCGGGACTAGCGGGGGGTTACGAGCAGTACTTC.

This clonotype was counted at least ten times. The chain has TRBV14 and TRBJ2-7; D may be TRBD1 (6 bases). The CDR3 contains 15 residues. Trimming took off 4 bases at V and 1 base at J, with 14 bases between the two ends. CDR1 and CDR2 from the germline V gene are SGHDN and FVKESK. The CDR3 loop is CASSPTGIASYEQYF. CDR3 bases: TGTGCCAGCAGCCCGACAGGAATAGCTTCCTACGAGCAGTACTTC.

This clonotype has just a few counts. The V call is TRBV20-1, the J call TRBJ2-1; 14 nucleotides align to TRBD2. The CDR3 runs 16 residues. From germline, CDR1 is DFQATT and CDR2 SNEGSKA (reference sequence). The V and J ends lost 5 bases and 6 bases, in that order; junction bases with no gene match: 9. The CDR3 protein is CSARLAGGRTLNEQFF. In DNA form, the CDR3 reads TGCAGTGCTCGACTAGCGGGGGGGCGGACCCTCAATGAGCAGTTCTTC.

This clonotype has more than one count but fewer than ten. The CDR3 is CASSLVEGRFPDTQYF. CDR3 in DNA: TGTGCCAGCAGCTTAGTGGAGGGGAGGTTCCCAGATACGCAGTATTTT. The gene calls are TRBV7-8 and TRBJ2-3; perhaps TRBD2 as D (6 bases). V dropped 1 base and J dropped 4 bases, with 15 bases sitting between them. CDR3 length: 16 amino acids. The germline V gene has CDR1 SGHVS and CDR2 FQNEAQ.

This clonotype was found many times. The chain joins TRBV12-3 or TRBV12-4 to TRBJ1-2; D perhaps matches TRBD1 (6 bases). Trimming shortened V by 1 base and J by 7 bases, and 10 bases separated the two germline ends. The CDR3 covers 13 residues. CDR3 nucleotides: TGTGCCAGCAGTTTAGAGGGGGGGCTTGGCTACACCTTC. It translates to CASSLEGGLGYTF.

This clonotype has at least ten counts. The V call is TRBV12-3 or TRBV12-4, the J call TRBJ2-3; perhaps TRBD2 as D (7 bases). Trimming pared 6 bases from V and 1 base from J, leaving 14 bases between. The CDR3 extends over 15 amino acids. The CDR3 region is CASSPGGGGTDTQYF. CDR3 nucleotides: TGTGCCAGCAGCCCGGGGGGCGGGGGCACAGATACGCAGTATTTT.

This clonotype showed up just a few times. The genes are TRBV7-2 and TRBJ1-4; D uncertain. Germline CDR1 reads SGHTA; CDR2 reads FQGNSA. Trimming took off 1 base at V and 8 bases at J, with 11 bases between the two ends. The CDR3 length is 14 residues. DNA for the CDR3: TGTGCCAGCAGCTTAGGGCCAGAGACCGAAAAACTGTTTTTT. Amino acid sequence: CASSLGPETEKLFF.

This clonotype showed up just a few times. The chain couples TRBV6-6 to TRBJ2-2, with 7 bases identical to TRBD1. CDR1 and CDR2 from the germline V gene are MNHNY and SVGAGI (reference sequence). V shed 5 bases and J 0 bases; nucleotides not matched to a gene: 6. The CDR3 totals 16 residues. The CDR3 coding sequence is TGTGCCAGCAGTAGGGGCAGGGGGACGAACACCGGGGAGCTGTTTTTT. Protein sequence: CASSRGRGTNTGELFF.

This clonotype was observed at least ten times. The V and J genes are TRBV6-4 and TRBJ2-3; 9 bases are shared with TRBD2. This CDR3 is built from 16 residues. Looked up from germline, CDR1 is MRHNA and CDR2 is SNTAGT. J gave up 4 bases and V 3 bases, and 8 bases lay outside the gene matches. CDR3 DNA: TGTGCCAGCAGTGAGATCGCGGGGGGGAGCTCAGATACGCAGTATTTT. Translating it yields CASSEIAGGSSDTQYF.

This clonotype was counted at least ten times. CDR3 nucleotide sequence: TGCAGTGCTAGAGGACAACAGGGGCCAGCCACTGAAGCTTTCTTT. It codes for CSARGQQGPATEAFF. The chain joins TRBV20-1 to TRBJ1-1; 7 bases line up with TRBD1. This CDR3 spans 15 amino acids. CDR1 is DFQATT, CDR2 SNEGSKA, per germline (reference sequence). The J segment lost 4 bases and the V segment lost 1 base, leaving 9 bases of the junction unmatched.

This clonotype appeared many times. This chain links TRBV12-5 with TRBJ1-1, with D unclear. The CDR3 has 14 amino acids. V was clipped by 1 base and J by 0 bases, with 6 bases between them. In germline, CDR1 is LGHNT, CDR2 FRNRAP. In DNA form, the CDR3 reads TGTGCTAGTGGTTTGGGACTAATGAACACTGAAGCTTTCTTT. It yields the protein CASGLGLMNTEAFF. The full variable domain, completed using reference TRBV12-5 and TRBJ1-1, is DARVTQTPRHKVTEMGQEVTMRCQPILGHNTVFWYRQTMMQGLELLAYFRNRAPLDDSGMPKDRFSAEMPDATLATLKIQPSEPRDSAVYFCASGLGLMNTEAFFGQGTRLTVV.

The chain has TRBV9 and TRBJ2-1; D tentatively fits TRBD1 or TRBD2 (5 bases each). This CDR3 has 15 residues. The V end was cut by 0 bases, the J end by 2 bases, with 9 bases between. Per the germline V gene, CDR1 is SGDLS and CDR2 is YYNGEE. Here the CDR3 DNA reads TGTGCCAGCAGCGTAGTGGGGGATACCTACAATGAGCAGTTCTTC. Its protein is CASSVVGDTYNEQFF.

The sample holds many counts of this clonotype. The chain has TRBV20-1 and TRBJ1-4, with D possibly matching TRBD1 (6 bases). Looked up from germline, CDR1 is DFQATT and CDR2 is SNEGSKA (reference sequence). Trimming took 4 bases from V and 2 from J, leaving 14 bases between them. The CDR3 has 15 amino acids. The CDR3 nucleotides are TGCAGTGCTACACAGGGCGTTCAGACTAATGAAAAACTGTTTTTT. It is translated as CSATQGVQTNEKLFF.

The sample holds many counts of this clonotype. The chain carries TRBV18 and TRBJ1-1; D is possibly TRBD1 (5 bases). The CDR3 sequence is 15 residues long. Germline V gives CDR1 KGHSH, CDR2 LQKENI. Between the trimmed V and J ends, which lost 3 bases and 0 bases, there was a span of 11 bases. The CDR3 DNA is TGTGCCAGCTCACCGGGGACGTTTCTGAACACTGAAGCTTTCTTT. It specifies CASSPGTFLNTEAFF.

This clonotype has only a few counts. The chain uses TRBV9 and TRBJ2-7; 7 nucleotides agree with TRBD1. Germline trimming cut 3 bases from V and 9 bases from J; bases unmatched to any gene: 12. Germline V gene sequence: CDR1 SGDLS, CDR2 YYNGEE. There are 14 residues in the CDR3. This CDR3 reads CASSAKTGSSVQYF. For the CDR3, the DNA is TGTGCCAGCAGCGCCAAGACAGGGTCCTCGGTGCAGTACTTC.

This clonotype was seen more than once but under ten times. This chain joins TRBV6-6 and TRBJ2-3; D uncertain. This CDR3 contains 13 residues. V shed 2 bases and J shed 4 bases, with 7 bases lying between them. Germline CDR1 MNHNY, CDR2 SVGAGI (reference sequence). The CDR3 coding sequence is TGTGCCAGCAGTTACCCCCTTGCAGATACGCAGTATTTT. Its translation is CASSYPLADTQYF.

The sample holds many counts of this clonotype. The rearrangement links TRBV7-8 to TRBJ1-5; D is unclear. With 2 bases removed from V and 4 bases from J, the gap between germline ends came to 12 bases. CDR3 length: 15 residues. CDR1 is SGHVS, CDR2 FQNEAQ, per germline. In DNA form, the CDR3 reads TGTGCCAGCAGCTTATCCGGCTTCACTAATCAGCCCCAGCATTTT. Protein product: CASSLSGFTNQPQHF. Looking up the rest from reference TRBV7-8 and TRBJ1-5 gives the full variable domain: GAGVSQSPRYKVAKRGQDVALRCDPISGHVSLFWYQQALGQGPEFLTYFQNEAQLDKSGLPSDRFFAERPEGSVSTLKIQRTQQEDSAVYLCASSLSGFTNQPQHFGDGTRLSIL.

This clonotype came up a few times. The chain joins TRBV10-3 to TRBJ2-3; perhaps TRBD2 as D (5 bases). CDR3 length: 14 residues. From germline, CDR1 is ENHRY and CDR2 SYGVKD. V was clipped by 8 bases and J by 2 bases, with 14 bases between them. CDR3 in DNA: TGTGCCATCTCGATGCTAGCTTACACAGATACGCAGTATTTT. Amino acid sequence: CAISMLAYTDTQYF.